This T cell receptor (beta chain) was observed in a study of cytomegalovirus exposure and HLA in healthy donors. Study-wide results and caveats: Most TCRs appeared rarely, but some public TCRs recurred in many donors. Altogether, 150 to 200 TCR beta chains were recorded as cytomegalovirus-associated.

The CDR3 loop spans 13 amino acids. The germline V gene encodes CDR1 GTSNPN and CDR2 SVGIG (reference sequence). Assay: immunoSEQ multiplex PCR; the TCRdb copy retains only in-frame clones and omits some. The repertoire holds roughly 200,000 clones, with 86% as singletons. The donors belonged to the approximately 130-subject validation cohort, separate from the 666-subject first cohort. As concerns this clone: Its antigen remains unidentified. One end of the junction does not line up with germline, which may come from a read error.

The origin of this receptor is a man younger than 40 in good health and CMV-seropositive. The chain links TRBV30 to TRBJ2-7; tentatively, D is TRBD1 (5 bases). Material for sequencing was PBMCs. The CDR3 protein is CAWEAGYSFEQYF. The CDR3 DNA reads TGTGCCTGGGAAGCAGGGTACTCCTTCGAGCAGTACTTC.